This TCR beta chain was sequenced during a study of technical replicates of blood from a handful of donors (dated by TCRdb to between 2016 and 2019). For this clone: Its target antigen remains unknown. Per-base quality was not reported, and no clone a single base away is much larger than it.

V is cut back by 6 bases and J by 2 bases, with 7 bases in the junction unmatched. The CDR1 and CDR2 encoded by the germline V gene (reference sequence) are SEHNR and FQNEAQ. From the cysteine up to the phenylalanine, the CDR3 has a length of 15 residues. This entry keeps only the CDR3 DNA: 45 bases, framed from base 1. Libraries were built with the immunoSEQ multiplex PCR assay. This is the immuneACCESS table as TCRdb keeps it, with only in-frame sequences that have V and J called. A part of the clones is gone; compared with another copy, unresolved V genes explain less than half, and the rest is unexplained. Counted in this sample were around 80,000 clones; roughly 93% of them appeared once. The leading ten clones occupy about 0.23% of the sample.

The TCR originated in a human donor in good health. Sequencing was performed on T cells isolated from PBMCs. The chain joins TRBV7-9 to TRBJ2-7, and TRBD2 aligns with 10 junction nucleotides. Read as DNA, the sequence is TGTGCCAGCAGTTTCCTAGCGGGAGAACCCTACGAGCAGTACTTC. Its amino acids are CASSFLAGEPYEQYF.